These 31 T cell receptor beta chains were sequenced from one sample in a study of T-cell memory formation after mild COVID-19. TCRdb re-called the 5' RACE reads through MiXCR, storing one row per CDR3 protein. The table has some 100,000 distinct CDR3 sequences, approximately 10% seen once. Sequenced: PBMCs or a T cell subset sorted from them (not recorded which). The receptor source for this set is a man aged 18 to 30 who had mild COVID-19 (a few samples of this study predate the infection). Cell type and time point are not known.

This clonotype was recorded a few times. This chain links TRBV4-2 with TRBJ2-7; 7 bases are shared with TRBD1. The CDR3 is 15 amino acids. Germline CDR1 and CDR2: LGHNA and YNFKEQ. V shed 4 bases, J shed 0 bases, and the junction held 6 bases outside the gene matches. The CDR3 nucleotides are TGTGCCAGCAGCCCCAGACAGGGACCCTCCTACGAGCAGTACTTC. Its translation is CASSPRQGPSYEQYF.

This clonotype was picked up a small number of times. The rearrangement uses TRBV28 and TRBJ2-2, with TRBD1 as a possible D gene (6 bases). The CDR3 is made up of 16 amino acids. V lost 5 bases, J lost 3 bases, and 16 bases lay in between. Germline V gene sequence: CDR1 MDHEN, CDR2 SYDVKM. The CDR3 sequence: CASSLAIGQYTGELFF. The CDR3 DNA follows: TGTGCCAGCAGTCTTGCCATAGGACAGTACACCGGGGAGCTGTTTTTT.

The chain recombines TRBV7-9 with TRBJ2-4; 7 bases match TRBD1. Unmatched junction bases numbered 4, after V lost 5 bases and J lost 9 bases. Per germline, CDR1 SEHNR and CDR2 FQNEAQ (reference sequence). The CDR3 extends over 12 amino acids. The DNA of the CDR3 is TGTGCCAGCAGCATACAGGGGACCATTCAGTACTTC. This gives the protein CASSIQGTIQYF.

The chain joins TRBV7-2 to TRBJ2-3; TRBD2 matches at 12 bases. This CDR3 has 17 amino acids. CDR1 is SGHTA, CDR2 FQGNSA, per germline. Trimming at V came to 5 bases and at J to 3 bases, leaving 9 bases not matched to a gene. The CDR3 DNA sequence: TGTGCCAGCAGCGGACTAGCGGGGACCCGAGGGACAGATACGCAGTATTTT. Translation: CASSGLAGTRGTDTQYF.

This clonotype has only a few counts. The V and J genes are TRBV5-6 and TRBJ2-3; 9 bases align to TRBD1. Germline CDR1 reads SGHDT; CDR2 reads YYEEEE. The CDR3 covers 17 residues. V gave up 0 bases and J gave up 9 bases; unmatched junction bases: 14. In DNA, the CDR3 is TGTGCCAGCAGCTTGGCCTTGTGGGACAGGGCGAGGAGCACGCAGTATTTT. This codes for CASSLALWDRARSTQYF.

A few counts support this clonotype. Here the CDR3 DNA reads TGTGCCAGCAGCCCCGGGATGAATCAGCCCCAGCATTTT. Its translation: CASSPGMNQPQHF. This rearrangement joins TRBV7-6 to TRBJ1-5, with unresolved D. Germline V gene lookup returns CDR1 SGHVS and CDR2 FNYEAQ. The CDR3 extends over 13 amino acids. V lost 5 bases, J lost 4 bases, and 9 bases lay in between.

The gene calls are TRBV28 and TRBJ2-2, with D hard to call. V shed 2 bases and J shed 1 base, with 17 bases lying between them. Germline CDR1 reads MDHEN; CDR2 reads SYDVKM. The CDR3 runs 18 residues. The CDR3: CASSLNVVAGENTGELFF. CDR3 DNA sequence: TGTGCCAGCAGTTTAAATGTAGTAGCAGGAGAGAACACCGGGGAGCTGTTTTTT. The whole variable domain, filled in from reference TRBV28 and TRBJ2-2, reads DVKVTQSSRYLVKRTGEKVFLECVQDMDHENMFWYRQDPGLGLRLIYFSYDVKMKEKGDIPEGYSVSREKKERFSLILESASTNQTSMYLCASSLNVVAGENTGELFFGEGSRLTVL.

The chain combines TRBV9 with TRBJ1-3; D is possibly TRBD1 (5 bases). Germline V CDR1 and CDR2: SGDLS, YYNGEE. Between the trimmed V and J ends, which lost 4 bases and 0 bases, there was a span of 14 bases. The CDR3 is 16 residues long. The chain's CDR3 is CASSLAGEDSGNTIYF. CDR3 coding DNA: TGTGCCAGCAGCCTCGCGGGGGAGGACTCTGGAAACACCATATATTTT.

This clonotype was counted between two and nine times. The rearrangement uses TRBV29-1 and TRBJ1-2; the match to TRBD1 covers 8 bases. J lost 4 bases, V lost 6 bases, and 7 bases had no gene match. The CDR3 sequence is 13 residues long. Per the germline V gene, CDR1 is SQVTM and CDR2 is ANQGSEA. The CDR3 protein is CSVPDRESYGYTF. The DNA of the CDR3 is TGCAGCGTCCCGGACAGGGAATCCTATGGCTACACCTTC.

This clonotype showed up just a few times. This rearrangement joins TRBV7-9 to TRBJ1-5; 8 nucleotides match TRBD1. The V gene's germline CDR1 is SEHNR and CDR2 FQNEAQ (reference sequence). The CDR3 is made up of 19 amino acids. Trimming took 5 bases from V and 2 from J; bases not matched to a gene: 17. CDR3 DNA: TGTGCCAGCAGCGGAATCCCGGACAGGGACAAGTGGGGCAATCAGCCCCAGCATTTT. Its translation is CASSGIPDRDKWGNQPQHF.

This clonotype was observed a few times. This chain links TRBV7-9 with TRBJ2-1, with D possibly being TRBD2 (7 bases). This CDR3 is 15 amino acids long. CDR1 is SEHNR, CDR2 FQNEAQ, per germline (reference sequence). V lost 5 bases and J lost 9, with 20 bases in between. The CDR3 bases are TGTGCCAGCAGCCCCACAGGGAGGGCTACAATTGAGCAGTTCTTC. Translating gives CASSPTGRATIEQFF.

This clonotype has only a few counts. This chain uses TRBV5-6 with TRBJ2-1, with D perhaps being TRBD1 or TRBD2 (5 bases each). V was trimmed by 4 bases and J by 0 bases, leaving 11 bases between them. The CDR3 contains 15 residues. The germline CDR1 and CDR2 sequences are SGHDT and YYEEEE. The CDR3 reads CASSEGQRSYNEQFF. The CDR3, as DNA: TGTGCCAGCAGCGAGGGGCAGCGCTCCTACAATGAGCAGTTCTTC.

This clonotype was detected many times. The gene calls are TRBV7-9 and TRBJ1-1; 9 nucleotides align to TRBD1. CDR1 and CDR2 (germline): SEHNR, FQNEAQ (reference sequence). This CDR3 spans 15 amino acids. V trimming: 5 bases; J trimming: 5 bases; junction bases outside the gene matches: 9. Written as DNA, the CDR3 is TGTGCCAGCAGCCCCGTACGGGACAGGGCAACTGAAGCTTTCTTT. It translates to CASSPVRDRATEAFF.

The chain carries TRBV7-3 and TRBJ2-3, with 8 bases fitting TRBD2. Germline V lookup: CDR1 SGHTA, CDR2 FQGTGA. With V trimmed by 2 bases and J by 1 base, 8 bases remained unmatched. This CDR3 spans 17 amino acids. In DNA form, the CDR3 reads TGTGCCAGCAGCTTAGGGACTAGTTTCTCGGGCACAGATACGCAGTATTTT. Its translation is CASSLGTSFSGTDTQYF.

This clonotype was counted a few times. Here the CDR3 DNA reads TGCGCCAGCAGCCAAGAGGGAACAGGGGGCTATGGCTACACCTTC. This sequence encodes CASSQEGTGGYGYTF. The chain links TRBV4-1 to TRBJ1-2; TRBD1 agrees at 8 bases. The CDR3 runs to 15 residues. CDR1 and CDR2 (germline): MGHRA, YSYEKL. Trimming at V came to 0 bases and at J to 4 bases, leaving 4 bases not matched to a gene.

There are a few counts of this clonotype. The chain joins TRBV29-1 to TRBJ2-1; D is uncertain. The germline V and J ends were trimmed by 0 bases and 2 bases, with 8 bases remaining between them. The germline CDR1 and CDR2 sequences are SQVTM and ANQGSEA. This CDR3 is 14 amino acids long. The CDR3 DNA sequence: TGCAGCGTTGAAGATTCTACGGCCTACAATGAGCAGTTCTTC. It translates to CSVEDSTAYNEQFF.

The chain has TRBV10-2 and TRBJ1-1; D gene ambiguous. The V gene's germline CDR1 is WSHSY and CDR2 SAAADI. Trimming cost V 6 bases and J 0 bases, with 11 bases left between them. The CDR3 has 14 amino acids. In DNA form, the CDR3 reads TGCGCCAGCAGCAGGATTTCCATGAACACTGAAGCTTTCTTT. It codes for CASSRISMNTEAFF.

The chain uses TRBV12-3 or TRBV12-4 and TRBJ2-2, with D possibly TRBD2 on 6 matching bases. This CDR3 contains 15 residues. With 5 bases removed from V and 0 bases from J, the gap between germline ends came to 10 bases. CDR3 sequence: CASSGDSPNTGELFF. In nucleotides, the CDR3 is TGTGCCAGCAGTGGGGACTCCCCGAACACCGGGGAGCTGTTTTTT.

This sequence joins TRBV6-6 and TRBJ1-6; D is undetermined. The CDR3 runs to 14 residues. V dropped 4 bases and J dropped 9 bases, with 13 bases sitting between them. Germline loops: CDR1 MNHNY, CDR2 SVGAGI (reference sequence). CDR3 in DNA: TGTGCCAGCAGTTTAATCTCGGGGAGTTCACCCCTCCACTTT. Translation gives CASSLISGSSPLHF.

This clonotype was picked up many times. The genes are TRBV4-3 and TRBJ2-2; D unresolved. The V gene lost 0 bases and the J gene lost 0 bases, with 14 bases spanning the gap. CDR3 size: 18 residues. Germline V gene data show CDR1 as LGHNA and CDR2 as YSLEER. As DNA, the CDR3 is TGCGCCAGCAGCCAAGAATGGATGCGGTCGGCGAACACCGGGGAGCTGTTTTTT. Translation gives CASSQEWMRSANTGELFF.

CDR3 sequence reads: CASSQGLAGQETQYF. DNA of the CDR3: TGTGCCAGCAGCCAAGGACTAGCGGGGCAAGAGACCCAGTACTTC. The chain carries TRBV4-2 and TRBJ2-5; TRBD2 matches at 11 bases. Per germline, CDR1 LGHNA and CDR2 YNFKEQ. Losses at the gene ends were 1 base for V and 2 bases for J; bases not matched to a gene: 0. CDR3 length equals 15 residues.

This chain connects TRBV28 to TRBJ1-2, with TRBD1 matching over 11 bases. The V gene's germline CDR1 is MDHEN and CDR2 SYDVKM. V was clipped by 2 bases and J by 6 bases; unmatched bases: 2. The CDR3 has 14 residues. The CDR3 sequence: CASSLPDRGHGYTF. The CDR3, as DNA: TGTGCCAGCAGTTTACCGGACAGGGGGCATGGCTACACCTTC.

This clonotype occurred a few times. The chain links TRBV5-6 to TRBJ2-5, with TRBD2 matching over 15 bases. Germline V gene sequence: CDR1 SGHDT, CDR2 YYEEEE. This CDR3 spans 19 amino acids. V was pared by 4 bases and J by 0 bases, with 10 bases of the junction left unmatched. The CDR3, as DNA: TGTGCCAGCAGCCTAAGCCCCGGGACTAGCGGGGGGTACCAAGAGACCCAGTACTTC. This translates into CASSLSPGTSGGYQETQYF.

The chain recombines TRBV19 with TRBJ2-2, with no clear D. The CDR3 sequence is 14 residues long. Looked up from germline, CDR1 is LNHDA and CDR2 is SQIVND (reference sequence). Written as DNA, the CDR3 is TGTGCTTCCCAGGCCGGATTGAACACCGGGGAGCTGTTTTTT. This translates into CASQAGLNTGELFF.

This clonotype showed up many times. The chain couples TRBV5-1 to TRBJ1-5; possibly TRBD1 for D (5 bases). Germline loops: CDR1 SGHRS, CDR2 YFSETQ. V was pared by 3 bases and J by 7 bases, with 17 bases between. The CDR3 runs 15 residues. The CDR3 loop reads CASSSWGEFGQPQHF. The CDR3 DNA reads as TGCGCCAGCAGCTCGTGGGGGGAATTTGGGCAGCCCCAGCATTTT.

This sequence joins TRBV7-8 and TRBJ1-6; D is unclear. The germline gives CDR1 SGHVS, CDR2 FQNEAQ. The CDR3 has 14 amino acids. V was cut by 2 bases and J by 9 bases, with 11 bases left in between. CDR3 DNA sequence: TGTGCCAGCAGCTTAAGGACTTCGAGTTCACCCCTCCACTTT. This translates into CASSLRTSSSPLHF.

The chain employs TRBV2 and TRBJ2-1; D gene uncertain. The CDR3 extends over 12 amino acids. Trimming shortened V by 6 bases and J by 8 bases, and 11 bases separated the two germline ends. Germline V gene data show CDR1 as SNHLY and CDR2 as FYNNEI. The CDR3 DNA reads as TGTGCCAGCAGGGAACCCCCCTATGAGCAGTTCTTC. Its protein is CASREPPYEQFF.

This clonotype was seen a few times. This chain uses TRBV29-1 with TRBJ2-7; D uncertain. CDR1 and CDR2 (germline): SQVTM, ANQGSEA. This CDR3 region has 11 residues. Deletions cut 4 bases from V and 3 bases from J, with 7 bases between. CDR3 protein: CSVGINYEQYF. DNA of the CDR3: TGCAGCGTTGGAATAAACTACGAGCAGTACTTC.

This clonotype was detected only a few times. The gene calls are TRBV12-3 or TRBV12-4 and TRBJ1-1, with unresolved D. There are 12 residues in the CDR3. V lost 5 bases to trimming and J lost 3 bases, with 7 bases between them. The CDR3 is CASSGGDTEAFF. The CDR3 coding sequence is TGTGCCAGCAGTGGTGGGGACACTGAAGCTTTCTTT.

This clonotype was counted at least ten times. The chain uses TRBV7-7 and TRBJ2-1, with D uncertain. CDR3 length: 13 residues. V was clipped by 1 base and J by 7 bases, with 8 bases between them. Looked up from germline, CDR1 is SSHAT and CDR2 is FNYEAQ (reference sequence). Written as DNA, the CDR3 is TGTGCCAGCAGCTTAGGCGATCCGAATGAGCAGTTCTTC. This sequence encodes CASSLGDPNEQFF.

In its sample, this clonotype was seen a few times. The chain uses TRBV4-3 and TRBJ1-5; D is possibly TRBD1 (5 bases). Trimming shortened V by 4 bases and J by 1 base, and 17 bases separated the two germline ends. The CDR3 length is 17 residues. CDR1 is LGHNA, CDR2 YSLEER, per germline. CDR3 nucleotides: TGCGCCAGCAGCCCGCACGCAGGGCGAGGGAGCAATCAGCCCCAGCATTTT. As protein: CASSPHAGRGSNQPQHF.